One sample yielded the 9 T cell receptor beta chains listed below, sequenced in a study of shared clonotypes between healthy human individuals (TCRdb year 2020). For the CD8 naive samples, CD45RO-negative cells were positively selected for CCR7, yielding a CD45RA+CCR7+ population from which TemRA cells were excluded. Receptor amplification or capture employed the immunoSEQ multiplex PCR assay. The clones in this table, taken by TCRdb from immuneACCESS, are in-frame only. Not every clone is retained; where verified, under half of the shortfall comes from an unresolved V gene, and the cause of the rest is unknown. The table for this sample lists about 2.2 million clones; more than 85% of them were counted only once. The ten largest clonotypes hold 1.5% to 2% of the sample. Specimen: naive CD8+ T cells from PBMCs. Taken with the paper, the label for cell subset or site translates to: CD45RA+CCR7+. The receptors were sampled from a man younger than 35 in good health. Some clones in this sample may be carry-over from other donors' samples.

In the case of this clone: Other DNA sequences in this sample translate to the same CDR3. The chain links TRBV5-1 to TRBJ2-7; D is unresolved. This CDR3 region has 12 residues. V lost 3 bases, J lost 3 bases, and 7 bases lay in between. CDR1 is SGHRS, CDR2 YFSETQ, per germline. CDR3 loop: CASSSDGYEQYF. The CDR3 coding sequence is TGCGCCAGCAGCTCGGACGGCTACGAGCAGTACTTC.

The rearrangement uses TRBV27 and TRBJ2-1, with TRBD2 identical over 7 bases. The J segment lost 9 bases and the V segment lost 2 bases, leaving 4 bases of the junction unmatched. Germline assignment: CDR1 MNHEY and CDR2 SMNVEV (reference sequence). CDR3 length: 13 residues. The DNA for the CDR3 is TGTGCCAGCAGTTTAGGGGGGGTCACTGAGCAGTTCTTC. Protein: CASSLGGVTEQFF.

The CDR3 DNA reads TGTGCCAGCACCGATTCGGTAGGGGACAGGGAAGAGACCCAGTACTTC. Amino acids: CASTDSVGDREETQYF. The chain has TRBV14 and TRBJ2-5, with 9 positions matching TRBD1. Germline CDR1 reads SGHDN; CDR2 reads FVKESK. J gave up 3 bases and V 7 bases, and 12 bases lay outside the gene matches. The CDR3 consists of 16 residues.

Points on this clone: The sample has other DNA sequences that encode this CDR3 too. The chain is built from TRBV27 and TRBJ2-7, with 7 bases matching TRBD1. Losses at the gene ends were 2 bases for V and 2 bases for J; bases not matched to a gene: 0. Looked up from germline, CDR1 is MNHEY and CDR2 is SMNVEV (reference sequence). The CDR3 has 13 amino acids. The chain's CDR3 is CASSLRGPYEQYF. In nucleotides, the CDR3 is TGTGCCAGCAGTTTAAGGGGGCCCTACGAGCAGTACTTC.

The gene calls are TRBV27 and TRBJ1-2; D may be TRBD1 (5 bases). Trimming removed 0 bases at V and 7 bases at J, with 12 bases between. The length of the CDR3 is 14 residues. CDR1 MNHEY and CDR2 SMNVEV come from the germline V gene (reference sequence). CDR3 region: CASSLSIRGFGYTF. As DNA, the CDR3 is TGTGCCAGCAGTTTATCGATAAGGGGATTTGGCTACACCTTC.

This sequence joins TRBV13 and TRBJ2-5, with 9 positions matching TRBD2. V gave up 4 bases and J gave up 3 bases; unmatched junction bases: 6. The germline V gene encodes CDR1 PRHDT and CDR2 FYEKMQ (reference sequence). The CDR3 sequence is 15 residues long. Here the CDR3 DNA reads TGTGCCAGCAGCTCCGGCGGGGGGGTGGAAGAGACCCAGTACTTC. Translation gives CASSSGGGVEETQYF.

For this clone: Germline is not matched at one junction end, which may reflect a read error. V usage is TRBV4-2 and J usage is TRBJ2-7; D ambiguous. Germline V lookup: CDR1 LGHNA, CDR2 YNFKEQ. CDR3 size: 14 residues. CDR3 residues: CASSHPVGSHEQYF. CDR3 in DNA: TGTGCCAGCAGCCACCCCGTTGGCTCCCACGAGCAGTACTTC.

V usage is TRBV11-2 and J usage is TRBJ2-7; D is possibly TRBD1 or TRBD2 (5 bases each). The CDR3 is 15 residues long. CDR1 SGHAT and CDR2 FQNNGV come from the germline V gene. V lost 5 bases to trimming and J lost 5 bases, with 19 bases between them. The CDR3 DNA follows: TGTGCCAGCAGCCACCGGGTCCCGGGGCATGACGAGCAGTACTTC. Protein: CASSHRVPGHDEQYF.

This clone appeared a few times. This chain joins TRBV2 and TRBJ1-4; the match to TRBD1 covers 7 bases. The germline gives CDR1 SNHLY, CDR2 FYNNEI. V trimming: 4 bases; J trimming: 7 bases; junction bases outside the gene matches: 9. This CDR3 region has 15 residues. The CDR3 is CASSAVGDSIEKLFF. The CDR3 DNA is TGTGCCAGCAGTGCGGTAGGGGACAGCATTGAAAAACTGTTTTTT. Complete variable domain (other parts from reference TRBV2 and TRBJ1-4): EPEVTQTPSHQVTQMGQEVILRCVPISNHLYFYWYRQILGQKVEFLVSFYNNEISEKSEIFDDQFSVERPDGSNFTLKIRSTKLEDSAMYFCASSAVGDSIEKLFFGSGTQLSVL.